This T cell receptor beta chain emerged from a study of beta chain features in type 1 diabetes. Findings and caveats of the study: There was a moderate but significant shortening of TCRB CDR3s in all four CD4+ subsets of Type 1 diabetes patients.

Sequenced material consisted of expressed TCRB transcripts (all of the isolated RNA was reverse transcribed). Deep immunoSEQ sequencing covered naive, central memory and regulatory T cell samples. Profiling relied on immunoSEQ multiplex PCR, and the TCRdb table lists in-frame clones only, not all of them. The data show roughly 250,000 clones, over 8.5% seen once. V lost 4 bases, J lost 8 bases, and 12 bases lay in between. The CDR3 sequence is 12 residues long. Per the germline V gene, CDR1 is SGHRS and CDR2 is YFSETQ. Notes on this clone: As yet, its antigen is unknown.

CD45RO/CCR7/CD25/CD127/CD95/CD27 sorting isolated CD4+ naive, central memory, regulatory and stem cell-like memory cells. This chain joins TRBV5-1 and TRBJ1-2; D is ambiguous. This receptor was obtained from a woman aged 18-30 years in good health. Input material: naive CD4+ T cells from blood. The CDR3 loop reads CASSLDVEGYTF. Written as DNA, the CDR3 is TGCGCCAGCAGCCTGGACGTAGAGGGCTACACCTTC. Looking up the rest from reference TRBV5-1 and TRBJ1-2 gives the full variable domain: KAGVTQTPRYLIKTRGQQVTLSCSPISGHRSVSWYQQTPGQGLQFLFEYFSETQRNKGNFPGRFSGRQFSNSRSEMNVSTLELGDSALYLCASSLDVEGYTFGSGTRLTVV.